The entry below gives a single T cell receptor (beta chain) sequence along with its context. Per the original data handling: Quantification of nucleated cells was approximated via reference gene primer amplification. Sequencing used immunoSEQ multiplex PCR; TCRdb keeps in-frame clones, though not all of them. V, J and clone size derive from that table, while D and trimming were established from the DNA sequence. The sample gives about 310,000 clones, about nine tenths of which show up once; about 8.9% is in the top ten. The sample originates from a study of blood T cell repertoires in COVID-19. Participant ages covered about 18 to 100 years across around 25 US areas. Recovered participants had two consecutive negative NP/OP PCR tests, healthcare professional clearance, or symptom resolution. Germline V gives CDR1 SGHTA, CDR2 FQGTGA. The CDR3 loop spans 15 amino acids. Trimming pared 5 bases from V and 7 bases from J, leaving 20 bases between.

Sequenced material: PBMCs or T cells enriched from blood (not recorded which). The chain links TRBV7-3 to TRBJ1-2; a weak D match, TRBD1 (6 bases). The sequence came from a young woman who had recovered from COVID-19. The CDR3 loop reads CASSLNGGRGFGYTF. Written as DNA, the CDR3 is TGTGCCAGCAGCCTAAACGGGGGGCGCGGGTTTGGCTACACCTTC.